Below, 11 T cell receptor beta chains from the same sample are listed, as sequenced in a study of T cell responses to AZD1222 COVID-19 vaccine. The assay was immunoSEQ multiplex PCR, and TCRdb's table has in-frame clones only and misses some. The table records about 120,000 clones, about 90% of them present only once. This specimen was peripheral blood, taken on day 0 of MenACWY control vaccination. Receptor source: an adult in good health.

The V call is TRBV9, the J call TRBJ2-5, with no clear D. In germline, CDR1 is SGDLS, CDR2 YYNGEE. V dropped 0 bases and J dropped 2 bases, with 11 bases sitting between them. The CDR3 extends over 15 amino acids. CDR3 region: CASSVGVGYQETQYF. The DNA of the CDR3 is TGTGCCAGCAGCGTAGGAGTAGGCTATCAAGAGACCCAGTACTTC.

The chain is built from TRBV5-8 and TRBJ2-7; D not resolved. V was clipped by 5 bases and J by 4 bases, with 10 bases between them. The V gene's germline CDR1 is SGHTS and CDR2 YDEGEE. The CDR3 has 12 amino acids. The CDR3: CASRPDRYEQYV. The CDR3 DNA sequence: TGTGCCAGCAGACCTGACCGGTACGAGCAGTACGTC.

This clone was seen a single time. The chain is built from TRBV3-1 (or the pseudogene TRBV3-2) and TRBJ1-1; a weak D match, TRBD1 (5 bases). This CDR3 contains 13 residues. The V end was cut by 0 bases, the J end by 10 bases, with 12 bases between. From germline, CDR1 is LGHDT and CDR2 YNNKEL (reference sequence). Here the CDR3 reads CASSQDMTGGAFF. The DNA of the CDR3 is TGTGCCAGCAGCCAAGATATGACTGGGGGAGCTTTCTTT.

This clone was detected only a few times. CDR3 amino acids: CASSPSWQAPYGYTF. CDR3 DNA: TGCGCCAGCAGCCCATCATGGCAGGCCCCCTATGGCTACACCTTC. The rearrangement links TRBV4-1 to TRBJ1-2; D remains unclear. CDR3 length equals 15 residues. V lost 4 bases and J 4 bases, leaving 16 bases between the germline ends. Germline CDR1 and CDR2: MGHRA and YSYEKL.

V is TRBV27 and J is TRBJ2-3; possible D gene TRBD1, 6 bases. V gave up 5 bases and J gave up 2 bases, with 23 bases separating them. This CDR3 is built from 18 residues. The germline V gene has CDR1 MNHEY and CDR2 SMNVEV (reference sequence). CDR3 amino acids: CASSIRPPGRGPTDTQYF. Written as DNA, the CDR3 is TGTGCCAGCAGTATCCGACCCCCAGGCAGGGGCCCCACAGATACGCAGTATTTT.

V gene TRBV7-2 combines with J gene TRBJ1-2; 7 positions match TRBD1. V lost 3 bases and J lost 2; bases outside the gene matches: 6. The CDR3 is 15 residues long. CDR1 is SGHTA, CDR2 FQGNSA, per germline. CDR3 nucleotides: TGTGCCAGCAGCTTGTCCGGGACAGCGAACTATGGCTACACCTTC. This translates into CASSLSGTANYGYTF.

The rearrangement links TRBV6-6 to TRBJ2-2; possible D gene TRBD2, 6 bases. CDR1 and CDR2 (germline): MNHNY, SVGAGI (reference sequence). The CDR3 runs to 14 residues. V lost 7 bases and J 5 bases, leaving 14 bases between the germline ends. The CDR3: CASIPGTGTGELFF. For the CDR3, the DNA is TGTGCCAGCATACCCGGGACTGGGACCGGGGAGCTGTTTTTT.

This clone was detected a few times. The gene calls are TRBV6-5 and TRBJ2-4, with D possibly matching TRBD1 (5 bases). V lost 0 bases, J lost 1 base, and 10 bases lay in between. This CDR3 contains 16 residues. The germline V gene encodes CDR1 MNHEY and CDR2 SVGAGI. The CDR3 loop reads CASSYSGHLAKNIQYF. The CDR3 coding sequence is TGTGCCAGCAGTTACTCGGGGCATTTGGCCAAAAACATTCAGTACTTC.

This chain connects TRBV7-9 to TRBJ2-7; TRBD1 aligns across 9 bases. V was pared by 5 bases and J by 6 bases, with 8 bases of the junction left unmatched. Per germline, CDR1 SEHNR and CDR2 FQNEAQ (reference sequence). The CDR3 extends over 14 amino acids. Written as DNA, the CDR3 is TGTGCCAGCAGCCCCATACAGGGGGCCTCCGAGCAGTACTTC. Its translation is CASSPIQGASEQYF.

This chain uses TRBV28 with TRBJ1-5; D ambiguous. This CDR3 has 11 amino acids. From germline, CDR1 is MDHEN and CDR2 SYDVKM. Between the trimmed V and J ends, which lost 4 bases and 6 bases, there was a span of 4 bases. CDR3 nucleotides: TGTGCCAGCAGTTCGTCTCAGCCCCAGCATTTT. Its protein is CASSSSQPQHF.

The V call is TRBV5-4, the J call TRBJ1-5; no definite D call. The length of the CDR3 is 18 residues. Germline values: CDR1 SGHNT, CDR2 YYREEE (reference sequence). Trimming shortened V by 2 bases and J by 2 bases, and 20 bases separated the two germline ends. For the CDR3, the DNA is TGTGCCAGCAGCTTCTTCGAAGGAGGGAATCGTGGCAATCAGCCCCAGCATTTT. Amino acids: CASSFFEGGNRGNQPQHF.